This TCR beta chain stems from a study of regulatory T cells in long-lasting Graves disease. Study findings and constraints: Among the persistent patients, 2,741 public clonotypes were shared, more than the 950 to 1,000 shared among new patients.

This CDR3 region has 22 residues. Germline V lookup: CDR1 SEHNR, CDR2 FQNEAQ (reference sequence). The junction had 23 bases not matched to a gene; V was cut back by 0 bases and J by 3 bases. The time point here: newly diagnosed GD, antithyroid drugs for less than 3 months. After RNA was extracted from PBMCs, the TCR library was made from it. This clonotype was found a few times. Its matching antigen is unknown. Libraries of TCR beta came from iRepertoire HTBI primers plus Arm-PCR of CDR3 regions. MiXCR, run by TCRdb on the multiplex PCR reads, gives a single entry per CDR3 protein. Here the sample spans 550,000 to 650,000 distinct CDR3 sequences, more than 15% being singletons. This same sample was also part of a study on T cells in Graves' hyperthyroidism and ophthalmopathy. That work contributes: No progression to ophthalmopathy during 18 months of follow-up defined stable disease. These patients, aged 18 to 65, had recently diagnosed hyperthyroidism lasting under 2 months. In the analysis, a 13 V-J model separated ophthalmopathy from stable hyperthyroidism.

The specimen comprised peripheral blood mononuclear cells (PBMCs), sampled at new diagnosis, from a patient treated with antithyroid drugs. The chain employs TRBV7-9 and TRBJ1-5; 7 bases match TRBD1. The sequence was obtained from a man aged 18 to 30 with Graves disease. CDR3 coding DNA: TGTGCCAGCAGCTTAGCATACACCGTCCGTTACCCAGGGGGATATAACAATCAGCCCCAGCATTTT. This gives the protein CASSLAYTVRYPGGYNNQPQHF.